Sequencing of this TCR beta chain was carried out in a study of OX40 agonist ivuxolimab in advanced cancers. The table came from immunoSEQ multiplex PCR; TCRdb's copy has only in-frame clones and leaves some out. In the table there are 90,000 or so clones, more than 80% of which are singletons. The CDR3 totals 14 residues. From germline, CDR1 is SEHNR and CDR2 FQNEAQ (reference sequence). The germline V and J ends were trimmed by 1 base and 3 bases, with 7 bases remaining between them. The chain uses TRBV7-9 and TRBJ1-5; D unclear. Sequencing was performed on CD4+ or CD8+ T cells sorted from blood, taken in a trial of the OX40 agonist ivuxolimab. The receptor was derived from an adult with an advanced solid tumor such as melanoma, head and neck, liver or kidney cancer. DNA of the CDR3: TGTGCCAGCAGCTTAGATAGTCCCAATCAGCCCCAGCATTTT. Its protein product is CASSLDSPNQPQHF. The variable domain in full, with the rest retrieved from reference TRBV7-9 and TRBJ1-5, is DTGVSQNPRHKITKRGQNVTFRCDPISEHNRLYWYRQTLGQGPEFLTYFQNEAQLEKSRLLSDRFSAERPKGSFSTLEIQRTEQGDSAMYLCASSLDSPNQPQHFGDGTRLSIL.